This TCR beta chain emerged from a study of blood T cells in healthy people across ages. Ranging in age from roughly 6 to 90, the donors were healthy Caucasian individuals from Russia. Study outcomes and limitations: Roughly linear age-related decline in beta diversity appeared, significant by age approximately 43.

The CDR3 is 15 amino acids. The V segment lost 2 bases and the J segment 6 bases; nucleotides outside the gene matches: 6. Germline CDR1 is SGHTA and CDR2 is FQGNSA. Alongside a J-beta primer mix, a sample-barcoded 5' primer served in a second PCR lasting about 7 to 11 cycles. TCRdb re-analysed the 5' RACE reads in MiXCR, keeping a single row per CDR3 protein. The sample records 650,000 to 800,000 distinct CDR3 sequences, 52% being singletons. Many counts were recorded for this clonotype. The antigen is unknown. This TCR was sampled from a woman over 75 in good health. The V gene is TRBV7-2, the J gene TRBJ2-3; TRBD2 aligns across 9 bases. The specimen sequenced was blood. The CDR3 nucleotides read TGTGCCAGCAGCTTACTAGCGGGAAGCTTGGATACGCAGTATTTT. Protein sequence: CASSLLAGSLDTQYF.